Each of the 20 T cell receptor beta chains below was sequenced from the same sample in a study of T-cell reconstitution after alpha-beta-depleted transplantation in children (dated by TCRdb to 2016 to 2017). Libraries were constructed by PCR. TCRdb shows the sequencer as Illumina HiSeq 2500. TCR libraries were prepared with molecular barcoding, using unique molecular identifiers to normalize TCRbeta repertoire quantification. TCRdb took the public reads, trimmed them with fastp at Q25, ran MiXCR for clone calling and kept in-frame beta chains. Rows matching on CDR3 protein sequence are summarized as one entry with the most common DNA and genes. Present in this sample are about 690,000 distinct CDR3 sequences, roughly 17% of which were seen just once. Of the sample, 1.1% is held by the ten largest clones. The sequences come from PBMCs from the stem cell graft donor, collected from the stem cell graft. The receptor set was obtained from a human donor who donated a stem cell graft to a child with acute myeloid leukemia.

The CDR3 is CATSGGAKNIQYF. In nucleotides, the CDR3 is TGTGCCACCAGCGGGGGAGCCAAAAACATTCAGTACTTC. J is TRBJ2-4 and V is TRBV24-1; D perhaps matches TRBD2 (6 bases). The CDR3 has 13 residues. Germline CDR1 and CDR2: KGHDR and SFDVKD. The V end lost 7 bases, the J end lost 0 bases, and 6 bases lay between the germline ends.

The genes are TRBV20-1 and TRBJ1-1; D is possibly TRBD1 (5 bases). CDR3 length: 13 amino acids. Trimming took off 6 bases at V and 1 base at J, with 12 bases between the two ends. Germline V lookup: CDR1 DFQATT, CDR2 SNEGSKA (reference sequence). The CDR3 reads CSADRGGNTEAFF. DNA of the CDR3: TGCAGTGCCGACCGGGGGGGGAACACTGAAGCTTTCTTT.

This sequence joins TRBV7-2 and TRBJ2-2; 10 bases agree with TRBD1. Looked up from germline, CDR1 is SGHTA and CDR2 is FQGNSA. The CDR3 loop spans 13 amino acids. With 8 bases clipped from V and 5 bases from J, the junction kept 2 bases outside the gene matches. CDR3 coding DNA: TGTGCCAGCCCGGGACAGGGGACCGGGGAGCTGTTTTTT. Its translation is CASPGQGTGELFF. Full variable domain (remainder filled in from reference TRBV7-2 and TRBJ2-2): GAGVSQSPSNKVTEKGKDVELRCDPISGHTALYWYRQSLGQGLEFLIYFQGNSAPDKSGLPSDRFSAERTGGSVSTLTIQRTQQEDSAVYLCASPGQGTGELFFGEGSRLTVL.

This clonotype showed up many times. This chain connects TRBV20-1 to TRBJ2-5; D is possibly TRBD1 (5 bases). V dropped 5 bases and J dropped 1 base, with 8 bases sitting between them. This CDR3 has 12 residues. Germline assignment: CDR1 DFQATT and CDR2 SNEGSKA (reference sequence). CDR3 sequence (DNA): TGCAGTGCTGTTGACAGCCAAGAGACCCAGTACTTC. This translates into CSAVDSQETQYF.

This clonotype was picked up a small number of times. This chain links TRBV12-3 or TRBV12-4 with TRBJ2-7; D unresolved. The length of the CDR3 is 12 residues. The ends were cut back, 5 bases at V and 2 bases at J, with 7 bases in the middle. DNA of the CDR3: TGTGCCAGCAGTCCCCTGGCCTACGAGCAGTACTTC. Its translation: CASSPLAYEQYF.

The chain combines TRBV29-1 with TRBJ1-2, with D perhaps TRBD1 (6 bases). Deletions cut 5 bases from V and 4 bases from J, with 14 bases between. Germline loops: CDR1 SQVTM, CDR2 ANQGSEA. This CDR3 is 13 amino acids long. CDR3 in DNA: TGCAGCGTTAATCCGACAGGATCCTATGGCTACACCTTC. Its translation is CSVNPTGSYGYTF.

This clonotype was seen ten or more times. The junction and the germline gene differ at one end; a read error may be behind it. The chain has TRBV20-1 and TRBJ2-1; the match to TRBD2 covers 8 bases. This CDR3 comprises 13 residues. Germline V gives CDR1 DFQATT, CDR2 SNEGSKA (reference sequence). CDR3 residues: CSAIFGAGGPEIF. In nucleotides, the CDR3 is TGCAGTGCTATATTTGGGGCGGGGGGCCCCGAGATCTTC.

This clonotype has at least ten counts. The chain has TRBV6-4 and TRBJ1-5; D is undetermined. The ends were cut back, 6 bases at V and 0 bases at J, with 12 bases in the middle. The length of the CDR3 is 15 residues. Germline V gene sequence: CDR1 MRHNA, CDR2 SNTAGT. CDR3 amino acids: CASRDGPYSNQPQHF. The CDR3 DNA sequence: TGTGCCAGCAGGGACGGACCCTATAGCAATCAGCCCCAGCATTTT.

This clonotype was recorded at least ten times. The CDR3: CASSVSGRAEMKQFF. The CDR3 nucleotides read TGTGCCAGCAGCGTCAGTGGCAGGGCCGAAATGAAGCAGTTCTTC. The V call is TRBV9, the J call TRBJ2-1, with TRBD1 as a possible D gene (5 bases). The CDR3 spans 15 residues. The V gene lost 2 bases and the J gene lost 11 bases, with 20 bases spanning the gap. Germline loops: CDR1 SGDLS, CDR2 YYNGEE.

The chain uses TRBV7-2 and TRBJ1-1; tentatively, D is TRBD1 (5 bases). There are 17 residues in the CDR3. V gave up 5 bases and J gave up 5 bases, with 24 bases separating them. Germline values: CDR1 SGHTA, CDR2 FQGNSA. CDR3 DNA: TGTGCCAGCAGCCATCGGCACGGGGCGGGGGTTTTGACTGAAGCTTTCTTT. As protein: CASSHRHGAGVLTEAFF. Supplemented by reference TRBV7-2 and TRBJ1-1, the full variable domain reads GAGVSQSPSNKVTEKGKDVELRCDPISGHTALYWYRQSLGQGLEFLIYFQGNSAPDKSGLPSDRFSAERTGGSVSTLTIQRTQQEDSAVYLCASSHRHGAGVLTEAFFGQGTRLTVV.

The rearrangement joins TRBV20-1 to TRBJ1-2; possible D gene TRBD1, 6 bases. Germline lookup yields CDR1 DFQATT and CDR2 SNEGSKA (reference sequence). The CDR3 extends over 13 amino acids. The V and J ends lost 5 bases and 8 bases respectively, with 18 bases between them. The CDR3 spells CSAGMTGGSGYTF. CDR3 nucleotides: TGCAGTGCTGGGATGACCGGGGGCTCGGGCTACACCTTC.

In its sample, this clonotype was seen many times. The chain employs TRBV20-1 and TRBJ2-3; D unclear. Looked up from germline, CDR1 is DFQATT and CDR2 is SNEGSKA (reference sequence). V lost 4 bases, J lost 0 bases, and 8 bases lay in between. The length of the CDR3 is 13 residues. CDR3 sequence: CSATLTSTDTQYF. The CDR3 DNA sequence: TGCAGTGCTACTTTAACTAGCACAGATACGCAGTATTTT.

In its sample, this clonotype was seen a few times. This chain joins TRBV20-1 and TRBJ1-1, with D unclear. This CDR3 is 15 amino acids long. Trimming cost V 5 bases and J 1 base, with 17 bases left between them. CDR1 is DFQATT, CDR2 SNEGSKA, per germline (reference sequence). CDR3: CSAGLGTWGNTEAFF. CDR3 DNA: TGCAGTGCTGGTTTGGGAACATGGGGGAACACTGAAGCTTTCTTT.

This chain joins TRBV6-5 and TRBJ2-1; 9 bases are a match to TRBD2. Germline V gene lookup returns CDR1 MNHEY and CDR2 SVGAGI. V lost 2 bases and J lost 7; bases outside the gene matches: 9. The CDR3 has 16 amino acids. This CDR3 is CASSYRLAGSGNEQFF. In nucleotides, the CDR3 is TGTGCCAGCAGTTACCGCCTAGCGGGGTCGGGAAATGAGCAGTTCTTC.

The table lists this clonotype with many counts. The chain links TRBV20-1 to TRBJ2-2; no clear D gene. This CDR3 contains 15 residues. Germline V gene lookup returns CDR1 DFQATT and CDR2 SNEGSKA (reference sequence). V lost 0 bases, J lost 4 bases, and 12 bases lay in between. The CDR3, as DNA: TGCAGTGCTAGAGATCGCAGGAGAAGCACCGGGGAGCTGTTTTTT. This gives the protein CSARDRRRSTGELFF.

The chain employs TRBV4-3 and TRBJ2-7, with 10 nucleotides matching TRBD1. The germline V gene has CDR1 LGHNA and CDR2 YSLEER. The CDR3 has 15 residues. V dropped 4 bases and J dropped 5; count of bases not matched to a gene: 8. CDR3: CASSPYGQGGDEQYF. The CDR3, as DNA: TGCGCCAGCAGCCCCTATGGACAGGGGGGGGACGAGCAGTACTTC.

This clonotype was seen more than once but under ten times. The chain carries TRBV7-2 and TRBJ2-1; D is perhaps TRBD2 (5 bases). CDR3 size: 14 residues. Trimming removed 7 bases at V and 7 bases at J, with 17 bases between. CDR1 is SGHTA and CDR2 is FQGNSA in the germline V gene. CDR3 sequence (DNA): TGTGCCAGCACCCGCGGCGAGGGAGTGAATGAGCAGTTCTTC. Protein: CASTRGEGVNEQFF.

Ten or more counts support this clonotype. The CDR3 nucleotides are TGCAGTGCTAGAGATCACCGCTCTGGAAACACCATATATTTT. Translated, it gives CSARDHRSGNTIYF. The V call is TRBV20-1, the J call TRBJ1-3; D is ambiguous. The length of the CDR3 is 14 residues. Looked up from germline, CDR1 is DFQATT and CDR2 is SNEGSKA (reference sequence). Trimming left V 0 bases short and J 0 bases short, with 6 bases between.

V usage is TRBV4-2 and J usage is TRBJ2-3; weak D call: TRBD2 (6 bases). CDR1 and CDR2 from the germline V gene are LGHNA and YNFKEQ. Trimming cost V 2 bases and J 2 bases, with 14 bases left between them. The CDR3 covers 16 residues. The CDR3, as DNA: TGTGCCAGCAGCCAAAGGCGTGGGGGGACCACAGATACGCAGTATTTT. It yields the protein CASSQRRGGTTDTQYF.

This chain connects TRBV7-6 to TRBJ2-5; 10 bases are shared with TRBD1. The V gene end was trimmed by 5 bases and the J gene end by 2 bases; junction bases not matched to a gene: 5. Germline-derived CDR1 and CDR2 are SGHVS and FNYEAQ. This CDR3 spans 15 amino acids. The DNA for the CDR3 is TGTGCCAGCAGCCAAGGGACAGGGGCACAAGAGACCCAGTACTTC. Protein sequence: CASSQGTGAQETQYF.